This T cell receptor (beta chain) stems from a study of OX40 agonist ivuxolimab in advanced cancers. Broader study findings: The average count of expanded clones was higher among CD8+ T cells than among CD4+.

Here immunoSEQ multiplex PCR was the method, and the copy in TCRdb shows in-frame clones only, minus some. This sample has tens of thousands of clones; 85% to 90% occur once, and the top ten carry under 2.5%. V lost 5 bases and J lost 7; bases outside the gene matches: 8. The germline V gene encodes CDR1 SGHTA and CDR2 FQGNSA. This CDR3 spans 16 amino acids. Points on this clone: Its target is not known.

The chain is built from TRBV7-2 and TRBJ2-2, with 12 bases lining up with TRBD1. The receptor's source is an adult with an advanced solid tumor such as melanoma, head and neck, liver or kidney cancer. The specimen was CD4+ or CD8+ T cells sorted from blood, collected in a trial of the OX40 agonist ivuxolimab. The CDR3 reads CASSDRDRGRGGELFF. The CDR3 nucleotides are TGTGCCAGCAGCGACAGGGACAGGGGGCGAGGCGGGGAGCTGTTTTTT.